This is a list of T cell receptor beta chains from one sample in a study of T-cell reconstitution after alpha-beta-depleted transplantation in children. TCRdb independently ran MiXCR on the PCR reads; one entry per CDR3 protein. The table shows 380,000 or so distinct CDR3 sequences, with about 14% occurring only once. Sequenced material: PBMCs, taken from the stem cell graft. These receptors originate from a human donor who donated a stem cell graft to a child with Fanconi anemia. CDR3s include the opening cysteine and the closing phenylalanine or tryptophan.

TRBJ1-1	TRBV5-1	CASSPRVSTEAFF
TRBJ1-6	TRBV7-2	CASSLALTGRSPLHF
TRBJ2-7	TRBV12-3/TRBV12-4	CASSAGPYYEQYF
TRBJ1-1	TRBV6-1	CASRPLFGNTEAFF
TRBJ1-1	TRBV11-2	CASSSTRGGNMNTEAFF
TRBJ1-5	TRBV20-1	CSARGRYSNQPQHF
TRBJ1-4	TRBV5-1	CASSLRAGEDEKLFF
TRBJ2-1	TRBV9	CASNEVTSSYNEQFF
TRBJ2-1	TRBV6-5	CASSFLAGPRNEQFF
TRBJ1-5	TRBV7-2	CASSLSYNQPQHF
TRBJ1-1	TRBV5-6	CASSSGGFHQLEAFF
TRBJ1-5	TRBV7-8	CASSLIVRQGGNQPQHF
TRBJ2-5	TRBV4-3	CASSQDTTGLQETQYF
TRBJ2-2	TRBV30	CAWSVSSGGGELFF
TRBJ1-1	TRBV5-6	CASSLLQDTSEAFF
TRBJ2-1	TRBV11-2	CASSLAWSVDEQFF
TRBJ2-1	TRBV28	CASSLFGAAYNEQFF
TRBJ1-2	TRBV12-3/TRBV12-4	CASSPQGSGSGYGYTF
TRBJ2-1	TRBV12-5	CASSDWAYNEQFF
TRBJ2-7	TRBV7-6	CASSFRDRAYEQYF
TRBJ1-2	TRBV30	CAWVTGVYGYTF
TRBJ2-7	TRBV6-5	CASSSLGGGRYEQYF
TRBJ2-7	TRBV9	CASSVKSPDRIYEQYF
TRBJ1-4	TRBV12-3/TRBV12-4	CASNRAGLNEKLFF
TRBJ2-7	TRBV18	CASSRDRVAYEQYF
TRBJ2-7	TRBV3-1	CASSQERAYEQYF
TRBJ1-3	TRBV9	CASSPLDGYGNTIYF
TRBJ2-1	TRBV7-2	CASSPQGGEDEQFF
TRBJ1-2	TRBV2	CASSVGGNYGYTF
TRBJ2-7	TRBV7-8	CASSLVGESYEQYF
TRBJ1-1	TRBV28	CASSFGGASTNTEAFF
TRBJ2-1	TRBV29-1	CSALSGTASEQFF
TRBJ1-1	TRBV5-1	CASSLVPRTGGETEAFF